This is a list of T cell receptor beta chains from one sample in a study of T cell repertoires in aging, cancer and after chemotherapy. TCRdb re-called the multiplex PCR reads with MiXCR, one entry per CDR3 protein. The sample holds 1,500 to 2,000 distinct CDR3 sequences; 58% are singletons and the top ten take 83%. The sequenced material came from blood. The receptors were sampled from a human donor with a blood cancer. CDR3s include the opening cysteine and the closing phenylalanine or tryptophan. D genes are given only for firm matches.

TRBV6-2/TRBV6-3,NA,TRBJ2-7,CASSYDIYEQYF
TRBV13,NA,TRBJ2-7,CASSPGAPPGNEQYF
TRBV13,TRBD1,TRBJ2-1,CASSSPLTGGYNEQFF
TRBV5-4,NA,TRBJ1-1,CASSLFGAMNTEAFF
TRBV29-1,NA,TRBJ1-6,CSVGWGEGSPLHF
TRBV7-2,TRBD1,TRBJ1-2,CASSSSGTGDYGYTF
TRBV30,TRBD2,TRBJ2-1,CAFYPSGMKNEQFF
TRBV15,NA,TRBJ2-7,CATSREVGAYEQYF
TRBV7-2,TRBD2,TRBJ2-3,CASTPQAGSIGLAGGTQYF
TRBV6-6,TRBD2,TRBJ2-5,CASTGLAGETQYF